This T cell receptor beta chain is from a study of long-term antiretroviral therapy in people with HIV (dated by TCRdb to about 2022). Background on the whole study: Collection of the earliest samples took place about a decade ahead of the 2015 WHO recommendation for immediate ART, at a time when ART was typically delayed until CD4 counts fell. This retrospective serial study examined whether starting ART and sustained HIV suppression were associated with changes in the composition and diversity of the TRB repertoire in peripheral blood. A total of some 200 cryopreserved PBMC samples came from 30 adults with confirmed HIV infection and were collected serially over a mean of about six years (range 1-12). No cross-contamination during QIAcube processing was seen in test extractions of a monoclonal T-cell line run alongside roughly 35 polyclonal samples. About two fifths of the roughly 30 participants with HIV were female.

As for this clone: No cognate antigen has been identified for it. No base-level quality is on record; no much larger clone is a single base apart.

Study-wide conclusions, independent of this receptor: CDR3 length ranges in HIV repertoires were narrower than in controls, and network structure suggested an antigen-experienced repertoire with only a slight naive shift after ART. Inferences about post-ART repertoire changes were limited because no data were available on ART adherence, viral resistance or therapy changes. The samples were dated from the mid-2000s to the late 2010s, and the ART regimens that were used may be less effective than current ART regimens. Because pre-ART samples had limited cell numbers, profiling was done on unsorted PBMC rather than on sorted CD4+ and CD8+ T cells. Limited PBMC availability meant only the TCR beta chain was sequenced, without alpha chain pairing. Expanded TRB clones identified before ART initiation dominated the repertoire across all time points, though the dominance fluctuated and decreased in many PLHIV after ART. A significant increase in TRB diversity was found to be associated with ART initiation, although TRB diversity was observed to remain significantly below that of transplant donor controls even after long-term ART.

V trim: 2 bases; J trim: 2 bases; unmatched bases: 2. For CDR1 and CDR2, the germline V gene (reference sequence) lists GTSNPN and SVGIG. Counted from cysteine to phenylalanine, this CDR3 has 13 amino acids. The CDR3 DNA has 39 bases and is translated from base 1. Participants were included only if at least one PBMC sample before ART initiation and at least two post-ART samples were available. All participants with HIV were treated in the United States of America. Cryopreserved samples of about 0.95-10 million PBMC were thawed and washed before DNA extraction. At the time of the earliest PBMC sample for each participant with HIV, ages ranged from about 20 to 54 years. PBMC samples were contributed by each participant from 1-4 timepoints before ART initiation and 2-8 timepoints after ART initiation, with a median of 7 samples. Serial HIV viral load, CD4+ T-cell count, ART history and demographic data were obtained for every participant. Genomic DNA was extracted from unsorted PBMC with a Qiagen kit on a QIAcube, with processing performed in batches of 12 samples.

The immunoSEQ hsTCRB v3.0 assay was used at survey level resolution to sequence the TRB variable region. The targeted TRB sequencing depth was about 40,000-50,000 T-cell genomes per sample. An Illumina MiSeq with a v3 150-cycle kit was used to sequence the pooled TRB libraries. The original pipeline was this. Analysis of repertoires was carried out in R inside a reproducible Nextflow workflow spanning QC, data transformation and analysis. Custom analyses were implemented in LymphoSeq2, an R package for AIRR-Seq data exploration. After excluding a few samples that yielded fewer than 5000 total TRB sequences, approximately 170 HIV repertoires remained for analysis. Among the 188 retained HIV repertoires, 55 to 65 were collected before ART initiation and 120 to 140 were collected after ART initiation. Each repertoire was downsampled to 5000 TRB nucleotide sequences, and summary statistics were averaged across 100 downsampling iterations. The analysis kept only TRB sequences whose CDR3 regions were at least seven amino acids long. Diversity was assessed using a clonality score derived from Shannon entropy and using the Gini coefficient. In the repertoire networks, any two of the top 5000 CDR3 amino acid sequences were connected whenever the two sequences differed by an edit distance of one. GLIPH2 predicted antigen specificity groups and MHC restriction for TRB CDR3 amino acid sequences. To flag known CMV, EBV, HIV or tissue antigen associations, CDR3 amino acid sequences were matched against VDJdb and McPAS-TCR. Pre-ART, post-ART and control groups were compared with Wilcoxon signed-rank tests and Holm-Bonferroni correction. TCRdb holds this immuneACCESS table with in-frame rearrangements only. Some clones are missing; in checked studies, unresolved V genes explain under half, and the rest has no known cause. Clonal size and the V and J genes are those of that table, whereas D and trimming came from the DNA. This sample has approximately 15,000 clones in its table, and about 86% of those were observed once. The ten largest clones capture more than 7% of the sample.

This receptor was identified in a young man with HIV. The chain joins TRBV30 to TRBJ1-1; a stretch of 7 junction bases matches TRBD1. The sample consisted of unsorted PBMCs, taken 0.1 years after starting antiretroviral therapy. The DNA sequence reads TGTGCCTGGAGTCCAGGGGGTAACACTGAAGCTTTCTTT. This gives the protein CAWSPGGNTEAFF.